The clone carrying this TCR beta chain was recorded at least ten times. Its target is unknown. This CDR3 region has 16 residues. Germline V gene sequence: CDR1 SEHNR, CDR2 FQNEAQ (reference sequence). After removal of 2 bases from V and 7 bases from J, the junction contained 10 bases not matched to a gene. From genomic DNA, two-round multiplex PCR was used to amplify TCR beta CDR3. The first round of PCR was done with primers that matched each TRBV and TRBJ gene. TCRdb reprocessed the multiplex PCR reads via MiXCR and lists one record per CDR3 protein. Of about 51,000 distinct CDR3 sequences listed, approximately 30% are singletons. The source of the sample is a study of prognosis after radiotherapy for stage I lung cancer. Study outcomes and limitations: Tumor specificity of the expanded TCR clones was not determined. Shannon entropy after stereotactic body radiation therapy was lower in patients who developed distant metastases. Stereotactic body radiation therapy was followed by a fall in unique TCR clone counts, with a median of roughly 9,300 versus 7,200.

All patients showed node-negative disease on CT and PET/CT and lacked prior chemotherapy, radiotherapy or other malignancies. The clonotype originates from a donor older than 45 with non-small cell lung cancer. V is TRBV7-9 and J is TRBJ1-2, with 10 bases aligning to TRBD1. The sequencing used PBMCs, collected before or after stereotactic body radiation therapy (not recorded which). DNA for the CDR3: TGTGCCAGCAGCTTATTCGTGGGACAGGGGTCGGCTGGCTACACCTTC. This encodes CASSLFVGQGSAGYTF.